Listed here is a single TCR beta chain. The CDR3 consists of 14 residues. Trimming removed 5 bases from V and 4 bases from J; junction bases left unmatched: 3. Germline V gene data show CDR1 as SGHVS and CDR2 as FQNEAQ. These data belong to a study of blood T cell repertoires in COVID-19. Study summary: T cells, B-cell-depleted T cells, or PBMCs supplied cDNA or gDNA.

Under the authors' procedure: Scientists estimated how many nucleated cells there were by amplifying reference gene primers. Data came from immunoSEQ multiplex PCR; TCRdb stores just in-frame clones and leaves some out. V, J and clone size are taken as reported in that table, and D and trimming were inferred from the DNA itself. The sample has some 170,000 clones, approximately 75% seen once. This clonotype was obtained from a human donor in a cohort sampled during active COVID-19. Sequencing used peripheral blood. This chain uses TRBV7-8 with TRBJ1-3, with 9 bases fitting TRBD1. Here the CDR3 reads CASSPGTGGNTIYF. For the CDR3, the DNA is TGTGCCAGCAGCCCCGGGACAGGGGGAAACACCATATATTTT.